These T cell receptor beta chains were read from a single sample in a study of blood T cell repertoires in COVID-19. The protocol was immunoSEQ multiplex PCR, while the TCRdb copy is restricted to in-frame clones and leaves out a portion. The sample gives around 51,000 clones, 90% of which show up once; over 4% is in the top ten. Sequencing used peripheral blood. The receptors originated from a man aged 70-80 years with acute or convalescent COVID-19. CDR3s include the opening cysteine and the closing phenylalanine or tryptophan. Fields, in order: J gene, clone size, V gene, D gene, CDR3 protein, CDR3 DNA. D genes are given only for firm matches. Not all rows give a size; the values are once, few, many and, for expanded clones, a class.

j_gene: TRBJ1-5
abundance: NA
v_gene: TRBV7-2
d_gene: NA
CDR3aa: CASSLMGAENQPQHF
CDR3nt: TGTGCCAGCAGCTTAATGGGGGCGGAGAATCAGCCCCAGCATTTT

j_gene: TRBJ2-2
abundance: NA
v_gene: TRBV5-1
d_gene: TRBD1
CDR3aa: CASSLRGTGLAGELFF
CDR3nt: TGCGCCAGCAGCTTAAGAGGGACAGGGTTGGCCGGGGAGCTGTTTTTT

j_gene: TRBJ2-7
abundance: NA
v_gene: TRBV6-2/TRBV6-3
d_gene: TRBD2
CDR3aa: CASSLSVRGDSYEQYF
CDR3nt: TGTGCCAGCAGTCTCTCTGTGCGGGGGGACTCCTACGAGCAGTACTTC

j_gene: TRBJ1-5
abundance: NA
v_gene: TRBV6-5
d_gene: NA
CDR3aa: CASAKQVRVNQPQHF
CDR3nt: TGTGCCAGCGCCAAACAGGTTCGGGTCAATCAGCCCCAGCATTTT

j_gene: TRBJ1-2
abundance: NA
v_gene: TRBV11-3
d_gene: NA
CDR3aa: CASSLNGNYGYTF
CDR3nt: TGTGCCAGCAGCTTAAACGGGAACTATGGCTACACCTTC

j_gene: TRBJ1-2
abundance: NA
v_gene: TRBV4-3
d_gene: TRBD1
CDR3aa: CASSHEGVETGWDGYTF
CDR3nt: TGCGCCAGCAGCCACGAGGGGGTTGAGACAGGGTGGGATGGCTACACCTTC

j_gene: TRBJ2-1
abundance: once
v_gene: TRBV11-2
d_gene: TRBD1
CDR3aa: CASSQGNRGRSYNEQFF
CDR3nt: TGTGCCAGCAGCCAAGGAAACAGGGGTCGCTCCTACAATGAGCAGTTCTTC

j_gene: TRBJ1-5
abundance: NA
v_gene: TRBV7-2
d_gene: NA
CDR3aa: CASSSGFSNQPQHF
CDR3nt: TGTGCCAGCAGCTCCGGGTTTAGCAATCAGCCCCAGCATTTT

j_gene: TRBJ2-2
abundance: once
v_gene: TRBV4-1
d_gene: NA
CDR3aa: CASSLGGAGTGELFF
CDR3nt: TGCGCCAGCAGCCTAGGGGGGGCTGGCACCGGGGAGCTGTTTTTT

j_gene: TRBJ1-2
abundance: NA
v_gene: TRBV30
d_gene: TRBD1
CDR3aa: CAWRGTGENYGYTF
CDR3nt: TGTGCCTGGAGGGGGACAGGGGAGAACTATGGCTACACCTTC

j_gene: TRBJ1-5
abundance: NA
v_gene: TRBV2
d_gene: NA
CDR3aa: CASSDLAGNQPQHF
CDR3nt: TGTGCCAGCAGTGACTTGGCAGGGAATCAGCCCCAGCATTTT

j_gene: TRBJ2-5
abundance: NA
v_gene: TRBV14
d_gene: TRBD1
CDR3aa: CASSQDPRQGLQTQYF
CDR3nt: TGTGCCAGCAGCCAAGATCCTCGACAGGGTCTGCAGACCCAGTACTTC

j_gene: TRBJ1-2
abundance: NA
v_gene: TRBV6-1
d_gene: NA
CDR3aa: CASSENRRNWAVNF
CDR3nt: TGTGCCAGCAGTGAAAACCGGCGAAACTGGGCTGTAAACTTC

j_gene: TRBJ2-3
abundance: NA
v_gene: TRBV9
d_gene: NA
CDR3aa: CASSLGGRGSTDTQYF
CDR3nt: TGTGCCAGCAGCCTCGGGGGACGGGGGAGCACAGATACGCAGTATTTT

j_gene: TRBJ1-4
abundance: once
v_gene: TRBV29-1
d_gene: TRBD1
CDR3aa: CSVSRDRGREKLFF
CDR3nt: TGCAGCGTGTCCCGGGACAGGGGGCGTGAAAAACTGTTTTTT

j_gene: TRBJ1-1
abundance: NA
v_gene: TRBV18
d_gene: TRBD1
CDR3aa: CASSPRTGGATEAFF
CDR3nt: TGTGCCAGCTCACCCCGGACAGGGGGCGCGACTGAAGCTTTCTTT

j_gene: TRBJ2-3
abundance: NA
v_gene: TRBV5-6
d_gene: NA
CDR3aa: CASTREDTQYF
CDR3nt: TGTGCCAGCACCAGGGAAGATACGCAGTATTTT

j_gene: TRBJ2-7
abundance: once
v_gene: TRBV6-2/TRBV6-3
d_gene: NA
CDR3aa: CASSSAGSRTYEQYF
CDR3nt: TGTGCCAGCAGTTCGGCAGGGTCGCGCACCTACGAGCAGTACTTC

j_gene: TRBJ1-2
abundance: once
v_gene: TRBV7-3
d_gene: NA
CDR3aa: CASSKQGMGYGYTF
CDR3nt: TGTGCCAGCAGCAAACAGGGAATGGGCTATGGCTACACCTTC

j_gene: TRBJ1-4
abundance: once
v_gene: TRBV15
d_gene: NA
CDR3aa: CATSRNRQVGEKLFF
CDR3nt: TGTGCCACCAGCAGAAATCGGCAGGTTGGAGAAAAACTGTTTTTT

j_gene: TRBJ2-2
abundance: NA
v_gene: TRBV18
d_gene: TRBD1
CDR3aa: CASSQDRGLTGELFF
CDR3nt: TGTGCCAGCTCACAGGACAGGGGGCTGACCGGGGAGCTGTTTTTT

j_gene: TRBJ1-2
abundance: NA
v_gene: TRBV5-1
d_gene: NA
CDR3aa: CASSPLPGLNYGYTF
CDR3nt: TGCGCCAGCAGCCCACTCCCGGGACTGAACTATGGCTACACCTTC

j_gene: TRBJ2-7
abundance: once
v_gene: TRBV21-1
d_gene: NA
CDR3aa: CASSKVDHRDLAYEQYF
CDR3nt: TGTGCCAGCAGCAAAGTCGACCACAGGGATCTCGCCTACGAGCAGTACTTC

j_gene: TRBJ1-1
abundance: NA
v_gene: TRBV6-2/TRBV6-3
d_gene: NA
CDR3aa: CASSAGHSVGRVTEAFF
CDR3nt: TGTGCCAGCAGTGCCGGACATTCAGTGGGTAGAGTTACTGAAGCTTTCTTT

j_gene: TRBJ1-1
abundance: NA
v_gene: TRBV3-1/TRBV3-2
d_gene: NA
CDR3aa: CASSQEFRGARGMNTEAFF
CDR3nt: TGTGCCAGCAGCCAAGAGTTCCGGGGGGCGCGGGGCATGAACACTGAAGCTTTCTTT

j_gene: TRBJ1-6
abundance: NA
v_gene: TRBV2
d_gene: TRBD1
CDR3aa: CASSGTGQGYSPLHF
CDR3nt: TGTGCCAGCAGTGGGACGGGACAGGGATATTCACCCCTCCACTTT

j_gene: TRBJ2-7
abundance: NA
v_gene: TRBV15
d_gene: NA
CDR3aa: CATSRDGQLGSYEQYF
CDR3nt: TGTGCCACCAGCAGAGATGGACAGTTGGGCTCCTACGAGCAGTACTTC

j_gene: TRBJ2-5
abundance: NA
v_gene: TRBV4-2
d_gene: NA
CDR3aa: CASSQDGSGGKETQYF
CDR3nt: TGTGCCAGCAGCCAAGATGGGTCGGGGGGCAAAGAGACCCAGTACTTC

j_gene: TRBJ2-3
abundance: NA
v_gene: TRBV5-6
d_gene: TRBD1
CDR3aa: CASSGRQGAADTQYF
CDR3nt: TGTGCCAGCAGCGGGAGACAGGGTGCCGCAGATACGCAGTATTTT

j_gene: TRBJ1-2
abundance: NA
v_gene: TRBV11-2
d_gene: NA
CDR3aa: CASSPTQGTQSNYGYTF
CDR3nt: TGTGCCAGCAGCCCCACCCAAGGGACACAGTCTAACTATGGCTACACCTTC

j_gene: TRBJ2-1
abundance: NA
v_gene: TRBV4-1
d_gene: NA
CDR3aa: CASSQVGDEQFF
CDR3nt: TGCGCCAGCAGCCAAGTGGGAGATGAGCAGTTCTTC

j_gene: TRBJ2-1
abundance: NA
v_gene: TRBV1
d_gene: NA
CDR3aa: CTSSFPPPCAKYNEQFF
CDR3nt: TGCACCAGCAGCTTCCCCCCCCCTTGTGCGAAATACAATGAGCAGTTCTTC

j_gene: TRBJ1-2
abundance: NA
v_gene: TRBV7-2
d_gene: NA
CDR3aa: CASSKGQNYGYTF
CDR3nt: TGTGCCAGCAGCAAAGGACAGAACTATGGCTACACCTTC

j_gene: TRBJ2-2
abundance: once
v_gene: TRBV6-2/TRBV6-3
d_gene: TRBD1
CDR3aa: CASSSGQVNTGELFF
CDR3nt: TGTGCCAGCAGTTCCGGACAGGTTAACACCGGGGAGCTGTTTTTT

j_gene: TRBJ1-1
abundance: NA
v_gene: TRBV14
d_gene: NA
CDR3aa: CASSPRNTEAFF
CDR3nt: TGTGCCAGCTCCCCGCGGAACACTGAAGCTTTCTTT

j_gene: TRBJ2-5
abundance: NA
v_gene: TRBV7-3
d_gene: NA
CDR3aa: CASSLRGRQETQYF
CDR3nt: TGTGCCAGCAGCCTGCGGGGACGCCAAGAGACCCAGTACTTC

j_gene: TRBJ1-1
abundance: NA
v_gene: TRBV5-4
d_gene: NA
CDR3aa: CASSTRGLYMNTEAFF
CDR3nt: TGTGCCAGCAGCACCAGGGGTTTGTACATGAACACTGAAGCTTTCTTT

j_gene: TRBJ2-3
abundance: NA
v_gene: TRBV7-3
d_gene: TRBD2
CDR3aa: CASSLGLRGTTDTQYF
CDR3nt: TGTGCCAGCAGCTTAGGTTTGCGGGGGACCACAGATACGCAGTATTTT

j_gene: TRBJ2-1
abundance: NA
v_gene: TRBV25-1
d_gene: NA
CDR3aa: CASSEFTGDNEQFF
CDR3nt: TGTGCCAGCAGTGAATTTACGGGGGATAATGAGCAGTTCTTC

j_gene: TRBJ1-3
abundance: NA
v_gene: TRBV30
d_gene: NA
CDR3aa: CAWSRQFSGNTIYF
CDR3nt: TGTGCCTGGAGTCGACAGTTTTCTGGAAACACCATATATTTT

j_gene: TRBJ2-7
abundance: NA
v_gene: TRBV5-6
d_gene: NA
CDR3aa: CASSGGAGYEQYF
CDR3nt: TGTGCCAGCAGCGGCGGGGCGGGCTACGAGCAGTACTTC

j_gene: TRBJ1-2
abundance: NA
v_gene: TRBV18
d_gene: NA
CDR3aa: CASSPQDNANYGYTF
CDR3nt: TGTGCCAGCTCACCACAAGACAACGCTAACTATGGCTACACCTTC

j_gene: TRBJ2-7
abundance: once
v_gene: TRBV19
d_gene: NA
CDR3aa: CASSGGRSYEQYF
CDR3nt: TGTGCCAGTAGCGGGGGGCGATCCTACGAGCAGTACTTC

j_gene: TRBJ2-3
abundance: NA
v_gene: TRBV5-4
d_gene: TRBD2
CDR3aa: CASSLAKSGGQARDTQYF
CDR3nt: TGTGCCAGCAGCTTGGCCAAGAGCGGGGGGCAGGCGAGAGATACGCAGTATTTT

j_gene: TRBJ1-1
abundance: NA
v_gene: TRBV4-1
d_gene: TRBD1
CDR3aa: CASSRGTGGRETEAFF
CDR3nt: TGCGCCAGCAGCCGTGGGACAGGGGGCAGAGAAACTGAAGCTTTCTTT

j_gene: TRBJ2-5
abundance: NA
v_gene: TRBV7-9
d_gene: NA
CDR3aa: CASSLAASHPRGTQYF
CDR3nt: TGTGCCAGCAGCTTAGCCGCCAGTCACCCTCGGGGGACCCAGTACTTC

j_gene: TRBJ2-5
abundance: NA
v_gene: TRBV10-2
d_gene: NA
CDR3aa: CASRDPRGTGTQYF
CDR3nt: TGCGCCAGCAGGGACCCCAGGGGAACCGGGACCCAGTACTTC

j_gene: TRBJ2-7
abundance: NA
v_gene: TRBV19
d_gene: NA
CDR3aa: CASSTDSVPYEQYF
CDR3nt: TGTGCCAGTAGTACCGACAGTGTGCCCTACGAGCAGTACTTC

j_gene: TRBJ1-1
abundance: NA
v_gene: TRBV5-4
d_gene: TRBD1
CDR3aa: CASSLGTGGEVEAFF
CDR3nt: TGTGCCAGCAGCTTGGGGACAGGAGGGGAGGTTGAAGCTTTCTTT